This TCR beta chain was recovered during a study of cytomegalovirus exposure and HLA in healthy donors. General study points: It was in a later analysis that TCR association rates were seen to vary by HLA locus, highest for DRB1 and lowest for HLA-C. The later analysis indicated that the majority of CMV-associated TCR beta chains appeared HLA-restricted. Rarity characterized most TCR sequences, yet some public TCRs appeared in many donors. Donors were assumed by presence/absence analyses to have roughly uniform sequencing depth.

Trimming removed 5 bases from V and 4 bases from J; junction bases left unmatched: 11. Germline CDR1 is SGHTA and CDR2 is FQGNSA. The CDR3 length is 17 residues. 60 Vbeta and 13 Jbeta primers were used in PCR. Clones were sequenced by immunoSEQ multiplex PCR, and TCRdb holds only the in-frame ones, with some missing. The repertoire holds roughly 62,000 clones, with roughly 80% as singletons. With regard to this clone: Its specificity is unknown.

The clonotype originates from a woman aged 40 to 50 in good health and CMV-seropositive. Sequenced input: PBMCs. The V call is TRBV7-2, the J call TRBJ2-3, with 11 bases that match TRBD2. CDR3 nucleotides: TGTGCCAGCAGCCTTCTGAATAGCGGGGGGGAATCAGATACGCAGTATTTT. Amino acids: CASSLLNSGGESDTQYF.